The entry that follows covers one T cell receptor beta chain sequence. Its antigen is not known. This specimen comes from a study of T cell repertoires in cytomegalovirus infection. Study information: Public TCR beta signatures marked donors with CMV infection and the matching HLA. Notes on the study in general: Cumulated frequencies of public TCR beta families served to identify carriers of CMV plus the relevant HLA. Ex vivo responses were dominated by HLA-C-restricted CMV-specific TCR beta clonotypes.

MiXCR, run by TCRdb on the reads, gives a single entry per CDR3 protein. The sample holds 600,000 to 800,000 distinct CDR3 sequences, 20% to 30% seen once. V dropped 1 base and J dropped 6; count of bases not matched to a gene: 12. Germline loops: CDR1 MDHEN, CDR2 SYDVKM. The CDR3 covers 17 residues. This TCR derives from a human donor in good health (CMV status not recorded). Some clones in this sample may be carry-over from other donors' samples. The sequenced sample was CD8+ T cells from PBMCs. The chain combines TRBV28 with TRBJ1-1; 9 positions agree with TRBD1. Written as DNA, the CDR3 is TGTGCCAGCAGTTTATTCGGGGGACAGGGTCGATTTGCTGAAGCTTTCTTT. This translates into CASSLFGGQGRFAEAFF.